Each of the 20 T cell receptor beta chains below was sequenced from the same sample in a study of T cells in Graves' hyperthyroidism and ophthalmopathy. The source material, RNA transcripts, was used to amplify TCR beta CDR3 regions. During a first-round RT-PCR of the TCR CDR3, the HTBI primer set was used. TCRdb fed the multiplex PCR reads into MiXCR, producing one record per CDR3 protein. Among some 200,000 distinct CDR3 sequences listed, less than 20% were seen once. Material: blood. These receptors were taken from a woman aged 45-60 years with Graves' hyperthyroidism.

This clonotype was seen only once. V usage is TRBV6-2 or TRBV6-3 and J usage is TRBJ2-7, with a tentative D call TRBD1 (5 bases). The V gene lost 9 bases and the J gene lost 9 bases, with 27 bases spanning the gap. This CDR3 is built from 15 residues. The germline gives CDR1 MNHEY, CDR2 SVGEGT. As DNA, the CDR3 is TGTGCCAGTGCCCACCATTCCACAGGCGGACACCTGCAGTACTTC. Translated, it gives CASAHHSTGGHLQYF.

This clonotype was picked up a small number of times. V gene TRBV27 combines with J gene TRBJ2-1, with 11 bases matching TRBD2. The junction had 4 bases not matched to a gene; V was cut back by 4 bases and J by 8 bases. Germline-derived CDR1 and CDR2 are MNHEY and SMNVEV (reference sequence). This CDR3 has 14 residues. CDR3 coding DNA: TGTGCCAGCAGTTCTAGCGGGAGGAGCTATGAGCAGTTCTTC. This sequence encodes CASSSSGRSYEQFF.

A note on this clonotype: Since a much larger clone is just one base distant, this may be a read error. This chain uses TRBV6-2 or TRBV6-3 with TRBJ1-5; 8 nucleotides align to TRBD1. The germline V gene has CDR1 MNHEY and CDR2 SVGEGT. The junction had 10 bases not matched to a gene; V was cut back by 7 bases and J by 2 bases. This CDR3 contains 16 residues. CDR3 residues: CASNPVTGVGNQPQHF. The DNA of the CDR3 is TGTGCCAGCAACCCCGTGACAGGGGTGGGCAATCAGCCCCAGCATTTT.

Ten or more counts support this clonotype. V gene TRBV4-1 combines with J gene TRBJ2-1; D is uncertain. The CDR3 totals 15 residues. V dropped 3 bases and J dropped 4 bases, with 13 bases sitting between them. Germline CDR1 and CDR2: MGHRA and YSYEKL. The CDR3 is CASSQLGSLYNEQFF. For the CDR3, the DNA is TGCGCCAGCAGCCAGTTAGGGTCCCTTTACAATGAGCAGTTCTTC.

This clonotype was recorded at least ten times. CDR3 nucleotide sequence: TGCAGCGATAGACTAGCGGGAGATCTCGCCTACAATGAGCAGTTCTTC. Protein sequence: CSDRLAGDLAYNEQFF. This chain links TRBV29-1 with TRBJ2-1; 12 bases are shared with TRBD2. Losses at the gene ends were 7 bases for V and 2 bases for J; bases not matched to a gene: 9. In germline, CDR1 is SQVTM, CDR2 ANQGSEA. The CDR3 extends over 16 amino acids.

The table lists this clonotype with a few counts. The V gene is TRBV7-9, the J gene TRBJ2-1; D ambiguous. V lost 2 bases and J lost 7, with 6 bases in between. The germline CDR1 and CDR2 sequences are SEHNR and FQNEAQ (reference sequence). This CDR3 is built from 12 residues. The CDR3 bases are TGTGCCAGCAGCTTATACCGGAATGAGCAGTTCTTC. Translating gives CASSLYRNEQFF.

This clonotype was observed at least ten times. This rearrangement joins TRBV12-3 or TRBV12-4 to TRBJ2-3; 8 bases line up with TRBD2. V was pared by 3 bases and J by 1 base, with 3 bases of the junction left unmatched. The CDR3 contains 15 residues. The CDR3 DNA sequence: TGTGCCAGCAGTTTGCTGACTAGCGGCACAGATACGCAGTATTTT. This codes for CASSLLTSGTDTQYF.

This clonotype came up many times. The chain recombines TRBV3-1 with TRBJ1-1; D gene ambiguous. Trimming pared 3 bases from V and 5 bases from J, leaving 10 bases between. Germline V lookup: CDR1 LGHDT, CDR2 YNNKEL (reference sequence). The CDR3 sequence is 13 residues long. The CDR3 reads CASSHVERTEAFF. In DNA, the CDR3 is TGTGCCAGCAGCCACGTGGAGCGGACTGAAGCTTTCTTT.

This clonotype appeared many times. CDR3 DNA sequence: TGTGCCAGCAGCGGTCTTGTAGGGGACCACTATGGCTACACCTTC. Translation gives CASSGLVGDHYGYTF. The rearrangement uses TRBV7-3 and TRBJ1-2; D perhaps matches TRBD1 (5 bases). CDR1 is SGHTA, CDR2 FQGTGA, per germline. V dropped 5 bases and J dropped 3 bases, with 16 bases sitting between them. This CDR3 contains 15 residues.

This clonotype came up a few times. The CDR3 coding sequence is TGTGCCAGCAGCGTCCTACCGGGACAGACTATGAAAAAACTGTTTTTT. Translated, it gives CASSVLPGQTMKKLFF. This chain connects TRBV5-6 to TRBJ1-4; the match to TRBD1 covers 7 bases. Germline loops: CDR1 SGHDT, CDR2 YYEEEE. The CDR3 totals 16 residues. Trimming removed 4 bases from V and 9 bases from J; junction bases left unmatched: 15.

Remarks on this clonotype: The germline gene is not matched at one end of the junction; a read error may be the cause. V is TRBV28 and J is TRBJ1-5, with 9 bases fitting TRBD1. Germline V lookup: CDR1 MDHEN, CDR2 SYDVKM. The CDR3 spans 18 residues. The CDR3 is CASSFSGIGTGRNLPQHF. The CDR3 nucleotides read TGTGCCAGCAGTTTTTCAGGGATTGGGACAGGGCGTAATCTGCCCCAGCATTTT.

The rearrangement links TRBV27 to TRBJ2-7; 7 nucleotides align to TRBD1. Losses at the gene ends were 6 bases for V and 0 bases for J; bases not matched to a gene: 8. This CDR3 has 15 residues. Looked up from germline, CDR1 is MNHEY and CDR2 is SMNVEV (reference sequence). The CDR3 sequence is CASSEGGAGSYEQYF. In nucleotides, the CDR3 is TGTGCCAGCAGCGAAGGGGGCGCCGGCTCCTACGAGCAGTACTTC.

This clonotype was recorded many times. V and J are TRBV20-1 and TRBJ2-5, with TRBD1 as a possible D gene (7 bases). V lost 2 bases and J 5 bases, leaving 12 bases between the germline ends. This CDR3 has 13 amino acids. The germline gives CDR1 DFQATT, CDR2 SNEGSKA (reference sequence). The CDR3 nucleotides are TGCAGTGCTAGACCGACAGGGAGGGAGACCCAGTACTTC. This encodes CSARPTGRETQYF.

This clonotype was detected a few times. The chain combines TRBV7-9 with TRBJ1-2; tentative D call: TRBD1 (6 bases). The CDR3 length is 14 residues. Trimming cost V 6 bases and J 2 bases, with 13 bases left between them. Looked up from germline, CDR1 is SEHNR and CDR2 is FQNEAQ (reference sequence). For the CDR3, the DNA is TGTGCCAGCAGGCAAGGACAGACAAACTATGGCTACACCTTC. This codes for CASRQGQTNYGYTF.

CDR3 region: CASSPWTDRTGANVLTF. CDR3 nucleotides: TGTGCCAGCAGTCCATGGACAGACCGTACGGGGGCCAACGTCCTGACTTTC. The rearrangement joins TRBV6-1 to TRBJ2-6, with a weak D call TRBD1 (6 bases). The V and J ends lost 5 bases and 4 bases respectively, with 18 bases between them. The CDR3 length is 17 residues. CDR1 and CDR2 from the germline V gene are MNHNS and SASEGT.

The rearrangement links TRBV5-1 to TRBJ2-7; D gene uncertain. The CDR3 contains 14 residues. The ends were cut back, 4 bases at V and 0 bases at J, with 11 bases in the middle. The germline gives CDR1 SGHRS, CDR2 YFSETQ. This CDR3 is CASSPLGYSYEQYF. CDR3 in DNA: TGCGCCAGCAGCCCCCTTGGTTACTCCTACGAGCAGTACTTC.

This clonotype was recorded at least ten times. The V gene is TRBV20-1, the J gene TRBJ1-2, with 9 bases that match TRBD1. Germline trimming cut 6 bases from V and 9 bases from J; bases unmatched to any gene: 5. From germline, CDR1 is DFQATT and CDR2 SNEGSKA (reference sequence). The CDR3 is 11 residues long. Here the CDR3 DNA reads TGCAGTGCCCGGACAGGGGAGAGCTACACCTTC. Residues: CSARTGESYTF.

This clonotype has a count of ten or more. The CDR3 is CASSDALRSGSHNEQFF. CDR3 nucleotide sequence: TGTGCCAGCAGTGATGCCCTTAGGAGCGGGAGTCATAATGAGCAGTTCTTC. The chain recombines TRBV6-1 with TRBJ2-1; 8 bases fit TRBD2. Per germline, CDR1 MNHNS and CDR2 SASEGT. V was pared by 3 bases and J by 7 bases, with 14 bases of the junction left unmatched. The CDR3 contains 17 residues.

This clonotype has more than one count but fewer than ten. The CDR3 spells CASSVGLRGLAEETQYF. Here the CDR3 DNA reads TGTGCCAGCAGCGTAGGTTTAAGAGGGCTAGCGGAAGAGACCCAGTACTTC. This chain connects TRBV9 to TRBJ2-5, with 7 bases identical to TRBD2. V shed 0 bases, J shed 3 bases, and the junction held 11 bases outside the gene matches. This CDR3 is 17 amino acids long. Germline CDR1 reads SGDLS; CDR2 reads YYNGEE. Using reference TRBV9 and TRBJ2-5 for the parts outside the CDR3, the full variable domain is DSGVTQTPKHLITATGQRVTLRCSPRSGDLSVYWYQQSLDQGLQFLIQYYNGEERAKGNILERFSAQQFPDLHSELNLSSLELGDSALYFCASSVGLRGLAEETQYFGPGTRLLVL.

This clonotype was detected many times. The chain has TRBV28 and TRBJ1-2; tentative D call: TRBD1 (5 bases). V was shortened by 10 bases and J by 5 bases, with 17 bases between the two germline ends. Germline V lookup: CDR1 MDHEN, CDR2 SYDVKM. The CDR3 spans 13 residues. CDR3 DNA sequence: TGTGCCACCTGGGGTCGGGGGGGATATGGCTACACCTTC. This sequence encodes CATWGRGGYGYTF.